This TCR beta chain was identified during a study of spatial heterogeneity in lung cancer. Broader study findings: Mutation counts in tumors were tracked by counts of expanded intratumoral alpha and beta TCRs.

Judged by abundance, this clonotype is medium-sized. The antigen remains unidentified. Between the trimmed V and J ends, which lost 4 bases and 7 bases, there was a span of 17 bases. Per germline, CDR1 MNHEY and CDR2 SMNVEV (reference sequence). The CDR3 has 15 residues. As for time point: sample taken at primary tumor resection. Unsorted whole RNA samples from tumor, nontumor lung or frozen PBMC were sequenced. TCRdb re-derived calls from the 5' RACE reads in MiXCR, one entry per CDR3 protein. The data hold more than 2,500 distinct CDR3 sequences, with roughly a tenth observed a single time. The sequence derives from a female donor with early-stage non-small cell lung cancer. The J gene is TRBJ1-5, the V gene TRBV27; D possibly corresponds to TRBD1 (5 bases). Sample: lung tumor tissue, taken at surgery. The CDR3 loop reads CASSSGGQRGQPQHF. The CDR3 DNA follows: TGTGCCAGCAGTTCAGGAGGCCAAAGGGGACAGCCCCAGCATTTT.